The 22 T cell receptor beta chains reported below all come from one sample, sequenced in a study of blood T cell repertoires in COVID-19. The assay was immunoSEQ multiplex PCR, and TCRdb's table has in-frame clones only and misses some. The table lists about 68,000 clones, roughly 85% of them singletons, with more than 1.4% in the top ten. Sample: peripheral blood. The receptor source for this set is a woman between 55 and 75 years old with acute or convalescent COVID-19.

The chain combines TRBV7-2 with TRBJ2-1; no reliable D call. The CDR3 is made up of 11 amino acids. V dropped 3 bases and J dropped 5 bases, with 2 bases sitting between them. The germline gives CDR1 SGHTA, CDR2 FQGNSA. CDR3 amino acids: CASSFNNEQFF. The CDR3 nucleotides are TGTGCCAGCAGCTTTAACAATGAGCAGTTCTTC.

The chain links TRBV9 to TRBJ2-3, with D possibly matching TRBD2 (5 bases). The CDR3 contains 14 residues. Germline V gene sequence: CDR1 SGDLS, CDR2 YYNGEE. The V and J ends lost 4 bases and 4 bases respectively, with 13 bases between them. DNA of the CDR3: TGTGCCAGCAGCTCTACTCCACTAGCAGATACGCAGTATTTT. It is translated as CASSSTPLADTQYF. Full variable domain (rest looked up from reference TRBV9 and TRBJ2-3): DSGVTQTPKHLITATGQRVTLRCSPRSGDLSVYWYQQSLDQGLQFLIQYYNGEERAKGNILERFSAQQFPDLHSELNLSSLELGDSALYFCASSSTPLADTQYFGPGTRLTVL.

The CDR3 reads CASSEVPGTGIGYTF. Written as DNA, the CDR3 is TGTGCCAGCAGTGAAGTTCCGGGGACAGGGATCGGCTACACCTTC. The J gene is TRBJ1-2, the V gene TRBV6-1, with 9 bases that match TRBD1. This CDR3 spans 15 amino acids. V dropped 1 base and J dropped 8; count of bases not matched to a gene: 8. Germline CDR1 reads MNHNS; CDR2 reads SASEGT.

The CDR3 protein is CASSLTRGTAQGSNQPQHF. CDR3 sequence (DNA): TGTGCCAGCAGTTTGACCCGCGGGACAGCCCAGGGTAGCAATCAGCCCCAGCATTTT. The chain recombines TRBV27 with TRBJ1-5, with TRBD1 identical over 7 bases. V lost 3 bases to trimming and J lost 0 bases; unmatched junction nucleotides: 14. The CDR3 sequence is 19 residues long. CDR1 is MNHEY, CDR2 SMNVEV, per germline (reference sequence).

This chain joins TRBV5-6 and TRBJ2-2; possible D gene TRBD2, 5 bases. There are 16 residues in the CDR3. V gave up 3 bases and J gave up 8 bases, with 20 bases separating them. Germline V lookup: CDR1 SGHDT, CDR2 YYEEEE. CDR3 nucleotides: TGTGCCAGCAGCTCAGTGTACGGGGTTCAGGTGGGGGAGCTGTTTTTT. This sequence encodes CASSSVYGVQVGELFF.

V is TRBV18 and J is TRBJ1-5; 8 nucleotides align to TRBD1. With V trimmed by 6 bases and J by 2 bases, 6 bases remained unmatched. The CDR3 runs 15 residues. Germline CDR1 is KGHSH and CDR2 is LQKENI. For the CDR3, the DNA is TGTGCCAGCTCCCAGGACAGGGTAGGCAATCAGCCCCAGCATTTT. As protein: CASSQDRVGNQPQHF.

The chain combines TRBV4-1 with TRBJ1-6, with D hard to call. CDR3 size: 18 residues. Looked up from germline, CDR1 is MGHRA and CDR2 is YSYEKL. The germline V and J ends were trimmed by 1 base and 11 bases, with 24 bases remaining between them. The CDR3 DNA reads as TGCGCCAGCAGCCAAGGTACAGTTCAACAGTTGGAATTCGCACCCCTCCACTTT. It yields the protein CASSQGTVQQLEFAPLHF.

This sequence joins TRBV6-1 and TRBJ1-6; TRBD1 is a possible D gene (6 bases). Trimming removed 1 base at V and 4 bases at J, with 11 bases between. This CDR3 has 16 residues. Germline V gives CDR1 MNHNS, CDR2 SASEGT. The CDR3 region is CASSEVETGYNSPLHF. The CDR3 nucleotides are TGTGCCAGCAGTGAAGTAGAGACAGGTTATAATTCACCCCTCCACTTT.

The J gene is TRBJ1-2, the V gene TRBV7-9; TRBD1 is a possible D gene (6 bases). The CDR3 is made up of 14 amino acids. The V end was cut by 11 bases, the J end by 4 bases, with 20 bases between. The V gene's germline CDR1 is SEHNR and CDR2 FQNEAQ (reference sequence). CDR3 loop: CAGGLPLGGYGYTF. The DNA for the CDR3 is TGTGCCGGGGGTCTTCCCTTAGGGGGCTATGGCTACACCTTC.

The chain carries TRBV28 and TRBJ2-3, with D tentatively TRBD1 (5 bases). V was clipped by 1 base and J by 7 bases, with 21 bases between them. The CDR3 spans 17 residues. In germline, CDR1 is MDHEN, CDR2 SYDVKM. The CDR3 coding sequence is TGTGCCAGCAGTTTATCCTTGCCTCAGGTGACAGAGAATACGCAGTATTTT. Its protein product is CASSLSLPQVTENTQYF.

V gene TRBV6-5 combines with J gene TRBJ1-1; TRBD1 agrees at 8 bases. This CDR3 region has 14 residues. Germline trimming cut 6 bases from V and 1 base from J; bases unmatched to any gene: 4. The germline V gene encodes CDR1 MNHEY and CDR2 SVGAGI. CDR3 residues: CASRFRGPNTEAFF. CDR3 nucleotide sequence: TGTGCCAGCAGGTTCAGGGGGCCGAACACTGAAGCTTTCTTT.

The V and J genes are TRBV5-6 and TRBJ2-3; D is possibly TRBD2 (5 bases). The CDR3 loop spans 16 amino acids. CDR1 is SGHDT and CDR2 is YYEEEE in the germline V gene. V was cut by 2 bases and J by 1 base, with 14 bases left in between. DNA for the CDR3: TGTGCCAGCAGCTTTTACCGACTATCGGGCACAGATACGCAGTATTTT. It yields the protein CASSFYRLSGTDTQYF.

This chain uses TRBV6-5 with TRBJ1-1; perhaps TRBD1 as D (6 bases). V lost 5 bases to trimming and J lost 0 bases, with 10 bases between them. Germline V gene sequence: CDR1 MNHEY, CDR2 SVGAGI. The CDR3 loop spans 14 amino acids. CDR3 sequence: CASSRTEMNTEAFF. In nucleotides, the CDR3 is TGTGCCAGCAGTCGGACAGAAATGAACACTGAAGCTTTCTTT.

The chain combines TRBV3-1 (or the pseudogene TRBV3-2) with TRBJ2-7, with D uncertain. Germline V gene data show CDR1 as LGHDT and CDR2 as YNNKEL (reference sequence). The CDR3 covers 13 residues. With 0 bases removed from V and 6 bases from J, the gap between germline ends came to 9 bases. CDR3 region: CASSQDLGSEQYF. The CDR3 nucleotides are TGTGCCAGCAGCCAAGATCTGGGCAGCGAGCAGTACTTC.

CDR3 nucleotide sequence: TGCAGCTTTCGTCGGGTGAGGGAGACCCAGTACTTC. Amino acid sequence: CSFRRVRETQYF. The chain is built from TRBV29-1 and TRBJ2-5, with D uncertain. The germline V gene encodes CDR1 SQVTM and CDR2 ANQGSEA. Trimming shortened V by 8 bases and J by 5 bases, and 15 bases separated the two germline ends. This CDR3 is 12 amino acids long.

This clone was picked up one time. The V and J genes are TRBV19 and TRBJ1-1; no definite D call. Germline V CDR1 and CDR2: LNHDA, SQIVND (reference sequence). CDR3 length: 13 amino acids. V lost 7 bases, J lost 4 bases, and 13 bases lay in between. Here the CDR3 reads CASTRRGITEAFF. Here the CDR3 DNA reads TGTGCCAGTACCCGGCGAGGGATCACTGAAGCTTTCTTT.

The gene calls are TRBV15 and TRBJ1-5; possible D gene TRBD1, 5 bases. V lost 5 bases to trimming and J lost 6 bases, with 14 bases between them. CDR3 length: 14 residues. The germline CDR1 and CDR2 sequences are LNHNV and YYDKDF (reference sequence). The CDR3 loop is CATSVGGVGQPQHF. The CDR3 bases are TGTGCCACCAGCGTGGGGGGGGTTGGTCAGCCCCAGCATTTT. Based on the CDR3 plus reference TRBV15 and TRBJ1-5, the full variable domain is DAMVIQNPRYQVTQFGKPVTLSCSQTLNHNVMYWYQQKSSQAPKLLFHYYDKDFNNEADTPDNFQSRRPNTSFCFLDIRSPGLGDTAMYLCATSVGGVGQPQHFGDGTRLSIL.

This clone came up a few times. The genes are TRBV6-5 and TRBJ2-3; D is unclear. The CDR3 sequence is 13 residues long. Germline loops: CDR1 MNHEY, CDR2 SVGAGI. V was shortened by 7 bases and J by 4 bases, with 12 bases between the two germline ends. CDR3 coding DNA: TGTGCCAGCAAGTCCATACTTGCAGATACGCAGTATTTT. Its translation is CASKSILADTQYF.

This chain links TRBV9 with TRBJ2-3; 15 positions match TRBD2. CDR1 is SGDLS, CDR2 YYNGEE, per germline. V was clipped by 4 bases and J by 6 bases; unmatched bases: 9. The CDR3 extends over 17 amino acids. The chain's CDR3 is CASSPGLAGGPVDTQYF. The CDR3 DNA is TGTGCCAGCAGCCCCGGACTAGCGGGGGGGCCCGTGGATACGCAGTATTTT. The full variable domain, in which reference TRBV9 and TRBJ2-3 provide the parts outside the CDR3, is DSGVTQTPKHLITATGQRVTLRCSPRSGDLSVYWYQQSLDQGLQFLIQYYNGEERAKGNILERFSAQQFPDLHSELNLSSLELGDSALYFCASSPGLAGGPVDTQYFGPGTRLTVL.

CDR3 residues: CASSPGQGSDTEAFF. The DNA of the CDR3 is TGCGCCAGCAGCCCAGGACAGGGCTCGGACACTGAAGCTTTCTTT. The rearrangement uses TRBV5-1 and TRBJ1-1, with TRBD1 identical over 8 bases. CDR3 length: 15 amino acids. V lost 4 bases and J lost 3; bases outside the gene matches: 8. In germline, CDR1 is SGHRS, CDR2 YFSETQ. Full variable domain (outside the CDR3, taken from reference TRBV5-1 and TRBJ1-1): KAGVTQTPRYLIKTRGQQVTLSCSPISGHRSVSWYQQTPGQGLQFLFEYFSETQRNKGNFPGRFSGRQFSNSRSEMNVSTLELGDSALYLCASSPGQGSDTEAFFGQGTRLTVV.

V and J are TRBV6-5 and TRBJ1-3, with a weak D call TRBD1 (6 bases). The CDR3 has 14 amino acids. Germline values: CDR1 MNHEY, CDR2 SVGAGI. Between the trimmed V and J ends, which lost 6 bases and 2 bases, there was a span of 11 bases. DNA for the CDR3: TGTGCCAGCAGGAAACAGGGAGCTGGAAACACCATATATTTT. Its protein is CASRKQGAGNTIYF.

The V call is TRBV7-8, the J call TRBJ1-6, with 8 bases identical to TRBD1. The germline gives CDR1 SGHVS, CDR2 FQNEAQ. With V trimmed by 7 bases and J by 1 base, 12 bases remained unmatched. CDR3 length: 18 amino acids. CDR3 in amino acids: CASNTGTGGLSYNSPLHF. The CDR3 DNA reads TGTGCCAGCAACACCGGGACAGGTGGTTTGTCCTATAATTCACCCCTCCACTTT.